Listed here are 17 T cell receptor beta chains from one sample, sequenced in a study of siplizumab effects on memory and regulatory T cells. Repertoires were generated with immunoSEQ multiplex PCR, while TCRdb's copy carries only in-frame clones and drops some. The data contain more than 75,000 clones, over 85% of them seen just once; the ten biggest clones take up 5.5% to 7.5%. Source material: CD8+ T cells sorted from blood. These receptors originate from a human donor in good health.

The V and J genes are TRBV7-9 and TRBJ1-1; no clear D. Trimming cost V 5 bases and J 0 bases, with 13 bases left between them. Germline lookup yields CDR1 SEHNR and CDR2 FQNEAQ (reference sequence). The CDR3 runs to 15 residues. CDR3 DNA: TGTGCCAGCAGCCCAAGGACGGCGTTGAACACTGAAGCTTTCTTT. This codes for CASSPRTALNTEAFF.

The chain links TRBV4-1 to TRBJ1-5; TRBD1 is a possible D gene (5 bases). This CDR3 has 17 residues. The V end was cut by 1 base, the J end by 2 bases, with 15 bases between. Germline V lookup: CDR1 MGHRA, CDR2 YSYEKL. The CDR3 DNA reads as TGCGCCAGCAGCCAAGCCCCGGGACTAGTTGGCAATCAGCCCCAGCATTTT. Protein product: CASSQAPGLVGNQPQHF.

V gene TRBV4-1 combines with J gene TRBJ2-1; 10 bases are shared with TRBD1. The germline gives CDR1 MGHRA, CDR2 YSYEKL. The CDR3 runs 15 residues. Germline trimming cut 4 bases from V and 7 bases from J; bases unmatched to any gene: 7. CDR3 sequence reads: CASSLWDRGGNEQFF. CDR3 nucleotide sequence: TGCGCCAGCAGCCTGTGGGACAGGGGAGGGAATGAGCAGTTCTTC.

This clone was detected only once. The rearrangement joins TRBV4-1 to TRBJ1-6; 9 bases fit TRBD1. Germline V gives CDR1 MGHRA, CDR2 YSYEKL. The CDR3 extends over 15 amino acids. V trimming: 4 bases; J trimming: 10 bases; junction bases outside the gene matches: 8. CDR3 loop: CASSPEQGARSPLHF. The CDR3 DNA is TGCGCCAGCAGCCCTGAACAGGGGGCGCGATCACCCCTCCACTTT.

The chain combines TRBV4-1 with TRBJ2-5, with a tentative D call TRBD2 (5 bases). The CDR3 spans 13 residues. Per the germline V gene, CDR1 is MGHRA and CDR2 is YSYEKL. Deletions cut 3 bases from V and 5 bases from J, with 10 bases between. The CDR3 spells CASSQEESETQYF. CDR3 in DNA: TGCGCCAGCAGCCAGGAGGAGAGCGAGACCCAGTACTTC.

This chain joins TRBV6-5 and TRBJ1-3, with D hard to call. This CDR3 is 15 amino acids long. V gave up 0 bases and J gave up 0 bases, with 6 bases separating them. Germline lookup yields CDR1 MNHEY and CDR2 SVGAGI. The CDR3 DNA follows: TGTGCCAGCAGTTACTCATCAGGCTCTGGAAACACCATATATTTT. It yields the protein CASSYSSGSGNTIYF.

This sequence joins TRBV5-5 and TRBJ2-5, with D uncertain. Germline V gene sequence: CDR1 SGHKS, CDR2 YYEKEE (reference sequence). This CDR3 has 13 amino acids. V gave up 0 bases and J gave up 4 bases, with 7 bases separating them. CDR3 sequence reads: CASSLERGETQYF. CDR3 DNA sequence: TGTGCCAGCAGCTTGGAACGAGGAGAGACCCAGTACTTC.

V usage is TRBV11-2 and J usage is TRBJ2-7; TRBD1 or TRBD2 may be the D gene (5 bases each). The germline V gene encodes CDR1 SGHAT and CDR2 FQNNGV. There are 10 residues in the CDR3. V was clipped by 10 bases and J by 7 bases, with 11 bases between them. DNA of the CDR3: TGTGCCAACGAGTGGGGGGAGCAGTACTTC. It is translated as CANEWGEQYF.

The J gene is TRBJ2-7, the V gene TRBV4-1; D unresolved. Germline V gives CDR1 MGHRA, CDR2 YSYEKL. This CDR3 spans 13 amino acids. Trimming shortened V by 3 bases and J by 6 bases, and 12 bases separated the two germline ends. The CDR3 DNA is TGCGCCAGCAGCCACGCGGACGTCTCCGAGCAGTACTTC. Translated: CASSHADVSEQYF.

The rearrangement uses TRBV29-1 and TRBJ1-3; no clear D gene. The V gene's germline CDR1 is SQVTM and CDR2 ANQGSEA. The CDR3 spans 12 residues. Trimming took 4 bases from V and 3 from J, leaving 7 bases between them. CDR3 protein: CSVAGFGNTIYF. The CDR3 DNA reads as TGCAGCGTTGCGGGATTTGGAAACACCATATATTTT.

The chain links TRBV29-1 to TRBJ2-1; maybe TRBD1 (5 bases). The CDR3 sequence is 14 residues long. The germline gives CDR1 SQVTM, CDR2 ANQGSEA. V lost 0 bases and J lost 5, with 11 bases in between. Written as DNA, the CDR3 is TGCAGCGTTGAAGACGGGCTCAGGGACAATGAGCAGTTCTTC. It specifies CSVEDGLRDNEQFF.

This chain links TRBV6-6 with TRBJ1-3, with TRBD1 matching 7 bases. This CDR3 region has 15 residues. V shed 6 bases, J shed 0 bases, and the junction held 5 bases outside the gene matches. Germline CDR1 reads MNHNY; CDR2 reads SVGAGI (reference sequence). CDR3 in amino acids: CASSSGTASGNTIYF. In nucleotides, the CDR3 is TGTGCCAGCAGCTCCGGGACAGCCTCTGGAAACACCATATATTTT.

The table lists this clone with a few counts. The chain recombines TRBV5-4 with TRBJ1-5; D not resolved. The V gene lost 5 bases and the J gene lost 0 bases, with 6 bases spanning the gap. The CDR3 spans 13 residues. Germline V gene sequence: CDR1 SGHNT, CDR2 YYREEE (reference sequence). CDR3 DNA sequence: TGTGCCAGCAGTTCCGGTAGCAATCAGCCCCAGCATTTT. This translates into CASSSGSNQPQHF.

J is TRBJ1-5 and V is TRBV27, with D tentatively TRBD1 (6 bases). V was pared by 1 base and J by 5 bases, with 9 bases between. CDR3 size: 14 residues. From germline, CDR1 is MNHEY and CDR2 SMNVEV (reference sequence). The CDR3 coding sequence is TGTGCCAGCAGTTTATGGGCAGGGGATCAGCCCCAGCATTTT. It encodes CASSLWAGDQPQHF.

This chain joins TRBV4-2 and TRBJ2-3; D is possibly TRBD1 (5 bases). Trimming left V 4 bases short and J 2 bases short, with 10 bases between. From germline, CDR1 is LGHNA and CDR2 YNFKEQ. The CDR3 sequence is 14 residues long. In nucleotides, the CDR3 is TGTGCCAGCAGCCCGAGACAGAACACAGATACGCAGTATTTT. Protein: CASSPRQNTDTQYF.

This clone showed up just a few times. The rearrangement links TRBV4-1 to TRBJ1-1; D ambiguous. Germline CDR1 is MGHRA and CDR2 is YSYEKL. The CDR3 is 13 amino acids. Trimming shortened V by 4 bases and J by 1 base, and 7 bases separated the two germline ends. The CDR3 is CASSPRSNTEAFF. The CDR3 nucleotides read TGCGCCAGCAGCCCCCGATCGAACACTGAAGCTTTCTTT.

The chain links TRBV4-1 to TRBJ2-6; D remains ambiguous. There are 16 residues in the CDR3. Germline values: CDR1 MGHRA, CDR2 YSYEKL. V was clipped by 0 bases and J by 3 bases, with 9 bases between them. The CDR3 here is CASSQDLGLGANVLTF. As DNA, the CDR3 is TGCGCCAGCAGCCAAGATCTAGGGCTTGGGGCCAACGTCCTGACTTTC.